This T cell receptor (beta chain) was observed in a study of CD8+CD57+ T cells in acquired aplastic anemia. Study details: Researchers reported that healthy donors averaged about 11 million reads for CD4+ cells. Study results and limitations: CD8+ Simpson's diversity showed no significant patient-control difference.

This clonotype was counted at least ten times. Its target is not known. V lost 5 bases and J 5 bases, leaving 21 bases between the germline ends. The CDR3 spans 16 residues. Genomic DNA served as template for TCR beta VDJ and CDR3 profiling. TCRdb re-derived calls from the reads in MiXCR, one entry per CDR3 protein. The sample carries around 400,000 distinct CDR3 sequences, 55% to 75% recorded once. This chain uses TRBV12-3 or TRBV12-4 with TRBJ2-5; the D gene is possibly TRBD2 (5 bases). Sequencing used sorted CD4+, CD8+, or CD8+CD57+ T cells (not recorded which) from PBMCs. This TCR came from a human donor in good health, serving as a control. CDR3 in DNA: TGTGCCAGCAGTCGCGGGCTACAATCAGTTTTGGAGACCCAGTACTTC. Translated: CASSRGLQSVLETQYF.